Listed below are T cell receptor beta chains from one sample, sequenced in a study of blood T cell repertoires in COVID-19. TCRdb's copy holds only in-frame clones and misses some; the assay was immunoSEQ multiplex PCR. Of over 150,000 clones listed, 70% to 90% are singletons. The sequenced sample was peripheral blood. Receptors originate from a man aged 40-55 years with active or convalescent COVID-19. CDR3s include the opening cysteine and the closing phenylalanine or tryptophan. Fields, in order: V gene, clone size, D gene, J gene, CDR3 protein, CDR3 DNA. A D gene is named only where the DNA matches it firmly. Not all rows give a size; the values are once, few, many and, for expanded clones, a class.

TRBV5-1,.,.,TRBJ1-2,CASSLAGSRGYTF,TGCGCCAGCAGCTTGGCAGGTAGTCGTGGCTACACCTTC
TRBV3-1/TRBV3-2,.,.,TRBJ1-4,CASSQQGTNEKLFF,TGTGCCAGCAGCCAACAGGGAACTAATGAAAAACTGTTTTTT
TRBV2,.,.,TRBJ1-6,CASGPRVRNNNSPLHF,TGTGCCAGCGGACCGAGGGTCAGGAATAATAATTCACCCCTCCACTTT
TRBV6-4,.,.,TRBJ1-1,CASSENPGPNTEAFF,TGTGCCAGCAGTGAAAATCCAGGCCCGAACACTGAAGCTTTCTTT
TRBV28,few,.,TRBJ1-5,CASSLEVGGEPQHF,TGTGCCAGCAGTTTGGAGGTCGGAGGTGAGCCCCAGCATTTT
TRBV25-1,.,TRBD1,TRBJ1-2,CASSPSDRGLGYGYTF,TGTGCCAGCAGTCCCTCAGACAGGGGGCTCGGTTATGGCTACACCTTC
TRBV7-2,.,.,TRBJ2-2,CASRGQFNTGELFF,TGTGCCAGCAGAGGACAGTTTAACACCGGGGAGCTGTTTTTT
TRBV9,.,TRBD2,TRBJ2-1,CASSSGGSGYNEQFF,TGTGCCAGCAGCTCCGGGGGGAGTGGGTACAATGAGCAGTTCTTC
TRBV7-2,.,TRBD2,TRBJ2-1,CASSLGGSGGTEQFF,TGTGCCAGCAGCTTAGGGGGTAGCGGGGGTACTGAGCAGTTCTTC
TRBV2,.,.,TRBJ1-6,CASMEDYNSPLHF,TGTGCCAGCATGGAGGACTACAATTCACCCCTCCACTTT
TRBV19,.,.,TRBJ1-5,CASIGSGARNQPQHF,TGTGCCAGTATTGGGTCAGGGGCTCGGAATCAGCCCCAGCATTTT
TRBV5-1,.,TRBD1,TRBJ1-4,CASSFQGAVEKLFF,TGCGCCAGCAGCTTTCAGGGGGCCGTTGAAAAACTGTTTTTT
TRBV2,.,.,TRBJ2-2,CASSDLAFANTGELFF,TGTGCCAGCAGTGATCTGGCATTCGCGAACACCGGGGAGCTGTTTTTT
TRBV11-3,.,TRBD1,TRBJ1-4,CASSLRDSNEKLFF,TGTGCCAGCAGCTTAAGGGACAGTAATGAAAAACTGTTTTTT
TRBV5-4,once,TRBD1,TRBJ1-2,CASSLKGARGYTF,TGTGCCAGCAGCTTGAAGGGGGCGCGTGGCTACACCTTC
TRBV11-3,.,.,TRBJ1-4,CASSLLRGGPEKLFF,TGTGCCAGCAGCTTACTCCGGGGTGGCCCTGAAAAACTGTTTTTT
TRBV6-2/TRBV6-3,.,TRBD2,TRBJ2-3,CASSYSAGEGTDTQYF,TGTGCCAGCAGTTACTCAGCGGGGGAGGGCACAGATACGCAGTATTTT
TRBV7-3,.,TRBD1,TRBJ2-1,CASSLTSGGEDNEQFF,TGTGCCAGCAGCTTAACTTCAGGGGGCGAGGACAATGAGCAGTTCTTC
TRBV5-4,few,.,TRBJ2-2,CASSSNTGELFF,TGTGCCAGCAGCTCTAACACCGGGGAGCTGTTTTTT
TRBV19,.,.,TRBJ1-2,CASSIGAGRGYGYTF,TGTGCCAGTAGTATAGGGGCAGGGCGCGGCTATGGCTACACCTTC
TRBV19,.,.,TRBJ1-5,CASSRGLQPQHF,TGTGCCAGTAGTAGGGGGCTGCAGCCCCAGCATTTT
TRBV7-9,once,.,TRBJ1-1,CASSRDNTEAFF,TGTGCCAGCAGCCGGGATAACACTGAAGCTTTCTTT
TRBV19,.,TRBD1,TRBJ1-4,CASSATGMDEKLFF,TGTGCCAGTAGTGCGACAGGGATGGACGAAAAACTGTTTTTT
TRBV19,.,TRBD1,TRBJ1-1,CASSRGTGWNTEAFF,TGTGCCAGTTCCAGGGGGACAGGGTGGAACACTGAAGCTTTCTTT
TRBV28,.,.,TRBJ2-6,CASRDSSGANVLTF,TGTGCCAGCAGGGACAGCTCTGGGGCCAACGTCCTGACTTTC
TRBV6-5,once,TRBD1,TRBJ1-5,CASSYGQGGQPQHF,TGTGCCAGCAGTTACGGACAGGGTGGGCAGCCCCAGCATTTT
TRBV7-3,.,.,TRBJ2-7,CASSLTGGYEQYF,TGTGCCAGCAGCTTAACTGGAGGCTACGAGCAGTACTTC
TRBV6-5,.,.,TRBJ2-2,CASRRTANTGELFF,TGTGCCAGCAGGAGAACAGCGAACACCGGGGAGCTGTTTTTT
TRBV18,.,.,TRBJ1-5,CASSGGRNQPQHF,TGTGCCAGCTCAGGGGGCAGGAATCAGCCCCAGCATTTT
TRBV10-3,.,TRBD2,TRBJ2-3,CAISAGLGLADTQYF,TGTGCCATCAGTGCGGGACTAGGACTCGCAGATACGCAGTATTTT
TRBV6-2/TRBV6-3,few,TRBD2,TRBJ2-3,CASSYPLTSGKSTDTQYF,TGTGCCAGCAGTTACCCATTGACTAGCGGGAAATCCACAGATACGCAGTATTTT
TRBV6-2/TRBV6-3,.,TRBD2,TRBJ2-5,CASSTGGAVGETQYF,TGTGCCAGCAGTACCGGGGGGGCCGTCGGAGAGACCCAGTACTTC
TRBV7-2,.,.,TRBJ1-5,CASSLSLGQPQHF,TGTGCCAGCAGCTTATCCCTAGGTCAGCCCCAGCATTTT
TRBV28,few,TRBD2,TRBJ2-1,CASSLYAGGTYNEQFF,TGTGCCAGCAGTTTATACGCGGGGGGTACTTACAATGAGCAGTTCTTC
TRBV24-1,.,TRBD2,TRBJ2-1,CATSQAGGGRGNEQFF,TGTGCCACCTCCCAGGCGGGCGGGGGTCGTGGAAATGAGCAGTTCTTC
TRBV28,.,.,TRBJ1-3,CASTLQNSGNTIYF,TGTGCCAGCACTCTACAGAACTCTGGAAACACCATATATTTT
TRBV7-9,.,TRBD1,TRBJ1-6,CASNPGDRYPPDAPHF,TGTGCCAGCAACCCCGGGGACAGATATCCTCCCGACGCCCCCCACTTT
TRBV5-1,.,.,TRBJ2-3,CASSLNSDTQYF,TGCGCCAGCAGCTTAAACTCAGATACGCAGTATTTT
TRBV28,.,.,TRBJ1-1,CASRQGSANTEAFF,TGTGCCAGCAGACAGGGCAGCGCGAACACTGAAGCTTTCTTT
TRBV9,.,.,TRBJ2-5,CASSVGRVSRETQYF,TGTGCCAGCAGCGTAGGCAGGGTTTCAAGAGAGACCCAGTACTTC
TRBV6-5,.,.,TRBJ1-1,CASTLGVPMNTEAFF,TGTGCCAGCACCTTAGGGGTTCCCATGAACACTGAAGCTTTCTTT
TRBV6-5,.,.,TRBJ2-1,CASSHSNEQFF,TGTGCCAGCAGCCACAGCAATGAGCAGTTCTTC
TRBV28,.,.,TRBJ1-5,CASHDWVSNQPQHF,TGTGCCAGCCATGACTGGGTTAGCAATCAGCCCCAGCATTTT
TRBV14,.,.,TRBJ1-3,CASSPYPGNTIYF,TGTGCCAGCAGCCCGTATCCCGGAAACACCATATATTTT
TRBV6-6,.,.,TRBJ2-7,CASRGLTVYEQYF,TGTGCCAGCAGGGGACTTACTGTCTACGAGCAGTACTTC
TRBV7-2,few,.,TRBJ1-6,CASSLATNSPLHF,TGTGCCAGCAGCTTGGCAACCAATTCACCCCTCCACTTT
TRBV11-2,.,.,TRBJ2-4,CASSQTVAKNIQYF,TGTGCCAGCAGCCAGACAGTAGCCAAAAACATTCAGTACTTC
TRBV18,.,.,TRBJ2-3,CASSPILGLSGSDTQYF,TGTGCCAGCTCACCAATTCTAGGACTATCCGGCTCAGATACGCAGTATTTT
TRBV2,.,.,TRBJ1-5,CASSDRSVGQPQHF,TGTGCCAGCAGTGACAGAAGCGTCGGTCAGCCCCAGCATTTT
TRBV9,once,.,TRBJ2-2,CASSADRFLYGELFF,TGTGCCAGCAGCGCCGACAGGTTTTTATACGGGGAGCTGTTTTTT
TRBV11-3,.,.,TRBJ2-1,CASSLDAENEQFF,TGTGCCAGCAGCTTAGATGCGGAGAATGAGCAGTTCTTC
TRBV7-9,.,TRBD2,TRBJ2-5,CASSLGGGGAAETQYF,TGTGCCAGCAGCTTAGGAGGCGGGGGGGCCGCGGAGACCCAGTACTTC